This T cell receptor beta chain appears in the sequencing data of a study of cytomegalovirus exposure and HLA in healthy donors listed by TCRdb under 2017. At the level of the whole study: According to an earlier analysis of a few hundred of the donors, some 180 million T cells yielded approximately 120 million unique TCR beta sequences and 276 Gb of sequence data. To predict cytomegalovirus infection status, the study combined high-throughput TCR immunosequencing, statistical association of individual TCRs with disease status, and machine learning. The study aimed to test whether cataloging public T cell receptors could reveal signatures of past pathogen exposure. A separate validation cohort of 90 to 150 different subjects was used in addition to the roughly 670-subject first cohort. An earlier analysis of 587 of the donors applied high-throughput TCR beta sequencing to assess whether each TCR beta V gene segment acted as functional or pseudogenic. The study used immunosequencing to profile the T cell repertoires of approximately 690 subjects and linked those repertoires to cytomegalovirus serostatus. An early release that covered roughly 600 HLA-typed donors contained about 290 gigabases of sequencing data and approximately 85 million unique TCR sequences. Of the 300 to 450 genotyped donors, approximately 83% fell in the genetic ancestry cluster associated with self-reported Caucasian donors. A later analysis re-analyzed previously published TCR beta repertoires from about 730 donors and added high-resolution HLA genotyping to study TCR occurrence patterns. In a later genetic analysis, genome-wide SNP genotypes for about three fifths of the roughly 670 donors were used, and that subset was treated as a discovery cohort. Among 398 genotyped donors of the cohort, an average of about 220,000 unique TCR beta nucleotide sequences was sequenced per donor, of which approximately 18% were non-productive. The number of typed donors differed by locus: about 620-640 for A, B, C, DRB1 and DQB1; 500 to 550 for DQA1; 606 for DPA1; and some 470 for DPB1. Donor age, sex, ethnicity and CMV serostatus were collected together with the repertoire data. Roughly 5 DR-DQ haplotypes were handled as single units for association and clustering because linkage in the cohort was strong. HLA typing covered class I and class II loci at four-digit resolution. Every discovery cohort repertoire had been produced on one sequencing platform. The later analysis used no new phenotypic data to find candidate immune exposures, relying instead on TCR beta sequences and their occurrence across donors. Here is what the overall study found, with its caveats: The classifier was reported to diagnose cytomegalovirus status with high specificity and sensitivity in both the original cohort and the validation cohort. Because the 87-base-pair reads could not distinguish some IMGT-functional V segments, including TRBV6-2 and TRBV6-3, those segments were excluded. Because counts were too low, about 18 rarely observed V segments, including chromosome 9 orphons, were excluded from the earlier analysis of around 640 of the donors. The study gave a list of more than 150 TCR beta chains associated with cytomegalovirus. A cluster of highly shared sequence variants was judged likely to be a technical artifact of the sequencing pipeline. Sequencing depth was assumed to be roughly uniform across donors in the presence/absence analyses, though that assumption may not hold. Linkage disequilibrium might explain the correlated functional status among segregating V segments, but an unknown experimental factor could not be excluded. The cohort was sequenced for TCR beta chains only, and without alpha or paired-chain data the features that could be detected were limited. An association between a missense DCLRE1C variant and V-gene and J-gene trimming of TCR beta chains was found in a later genetic analysis and replicated in an independent cohort. In a later analysis, the rate of TCR association differed among HLA loci, with DRB1 alleles having the most associated TCRs and HLA-C alleles having the fewest. When HLA alleles, especially DR and DQ, strongly co-occurred, attributing TCR associations to individual alleles was difficult. A later analysis found that most CMV-associated TCR beta chains appeared HLA-restricted, with HLA associations seemingly driven largely by CMV exposure. A later analysis reported that several top co-occurrence clusters appeared linked to parvovirus B19, influenza, CMV and Epstein-Barr virus. Because some donors lacked HLA typing at each locus, the association tests relied only on the typed subset. A later analysis found that HLA-associated TCR beta chains were more clonally expanded and had lower generation probabilities than equally common non-associated chains. In a later analysis, over 15,000 TCR beta sequences were associated with specific HLA alleles at a false discovery rate of 0.05. A further reported finding was that TCR beta sequences accurately predicted the HLA-A and HLA-B alleles for most subjects in the first cohort. The authors suggested that the approach could potentially be extended to other disease states and immunological phenotypes. CMV serostatus was the only immune exposure information available for the cohort. Most TCR sequences were observed very rarely across donors, whereas some public TCRs were present in many individuals. In vitro tests confirmed that a few of the cytomegalovirus-associated TCR beta chains recognize cytomegalovirus antigens. According to a later genetic analysis, donors in an Asian-associated ancestry cluster had fewer N-insertions in productive TCRs than the approximately 630-donor mean. In an earlier analysis of around 500 of the donors, most TCR beta V segments appeared in productive rearrangements about 87% or about 30% of the time, broadly matching IMGT annotations.

The cohort was made up of 500 to 800 healthy bone marrow donors. All cohort members were sampled while nominally healthy, although unrecorded immune exposures were likely present. The donor tested CMV seropositive, placing the donor among the approximately 310 seropositive members of the cohort. Every donor gave a peripheral blood sample, and the peripheral blood mononuclear cells from that sample were used for TCR beta sequencing. Genomic DNA was extracted from the blood cell samples with the Qiagen DNeasy Blood Extraction Kit. Library method: the immunoSEQ multiplex PCR assay. The multiplex PCR relied on a mix of 60 forward primers for TCR Vbeta segments and 13 reverse primers for TCR Jbeta segments. A multiplex PCR assay on genomic DNA amplified the CDR3 region of rearranged TCR beta genes. On the Illumina HiSeq System, the amplified TCR beta libraries were sequenced as 87-base-pair reads. The authors' pipeline ran thus. A later analysis counted about 82 million unique TCR beta chains across the 550 to 750 repertoires, and some 11 million of these chains were shared by at least two donors. To remove PCR and sequencing errors, raw reads were error-corrected and collapsed into unique sequences using a nearest-neighbor algorithm that merged closely related sequences. V, D and J gene segments were assigned by aligning CDR3 sequences to IMGT reference sequences. For a sequence to be retained, a match of at least six nucleotides to both a V gene segment and a J gene segment was required. A rearrangement was called productive if the CDR3 had no stop codons and remained in frame with V and J, and every other rearrangement was called non-productive. Following IMGT convention, CDR3 was defined as the stretch from the second conserved V-encoded cysteine to the conserved J-encoded phenylalanine. The earlier analysis of 587 of the donors excluded sequences that lacked an unambiguous match to a single V gene segment. In an earlier analysis of almost 600 of the donors, a V segment was called functional when productive rearrangements were above 56.7%, and segregating when the standard deviation between donors exceeded 5%. A statistical classification framework was built to diagnose cytomegalovirus status from the catalog of TCR beta chain sequences. In a later analysis, V and J genes were assigned by comparing TCR nucleotide sequences against IMGT/GENE-DB human TR gene sequences. In a later analysis, CDR3 sequences and most-parsimonious VDJ recombination scenarios were assigned using the TCRdist pipeline. In a later analysis, each TCR beta chain was defined by its CDR3 amino acid sequence together with its V-gene family, and reads without a unique V-gene family were excluded. A later analysis removed several hundred highly shared, low-generation-probability nucleotide sequences to deal with suspected cross-contamination and a sequencing artifact. In a later analysis, a clonal expansion index for each public chain was calculated from normalized within-repertoire ranks of inferred template counts. A later analysis computed generation probabilities with a VDJ recombination model fitted to out-of-frame rearrangements, and checked the results against IGoR. A later analysis scored TCR-TCR, TCR-HLA and TCR-CMV co-occurrence with hypergeometric tests, applying a repertoire-size bias correction to TCR pairs. In a later analysis, false discovery rates were estimated by permuting HLA or CMV assignments 20 times. In a later analysis, co-occurring TCRs were grouped using DBSCAN, with TCRdist sequence similarity added in when clustering inside HLA-allele-positive subsets. Co-occurrence clustering excluded repertoires with fewer than 30,000 or more than 120,000 public chains, plus five with anomalous nucleotide sharing. TCRdb carries this immuneACCESS record with in-frame sequences only. Its versions omit some clonotypes, under half of them owing to an unresolved V gene in the studies checked, with the rest unexplained. D and trimming were read from the DNA, whereas the V and J calls and clone size are those reported in that table. The sample records 130,000 to 150,000 clones, approximately 80% of which are singletons. The ten largest clones capture around 4% of the sample.

With respect to this clone: Which antigen it targets is not known. Per-nucleotide qualities are absent, and no much larger clonotype sits a single base away.

Reading the germline V gene (reference sequence) gives CDR1 LNHDA and CDR2 SQIVND. The CDR3 covers 15 residues, taking in both the cysteine and the phenylalanine. Just CDR3 DNA is preserved here, 45 bases in frame from base 1. At the junction V is shortened by 6 bases and J by 2 bases, with 16 bases in between. The origin of this receptor is a man aged 40-49 years in good health and CMV-seropositive. Sample: PBMCs. The chain joins TRBV19 to TRBJ1-2, with no reliable assignment of the D segment. For the CDR3, the sequence is CASRPRGWRNYGYTF. The base sequence is TGTGCCAGTAGACCCCGGGGATGGCGGAACTATGGCTACACCTTC.